Each of the 18 T cell receptor beta chains below was sequenced from the same sample in a study of T-cell memory formation after mild COVID-19. TCRdb itself ran the 5' RACE reads through MiXCR, one entry per CDR3 protein. The table lists under 250,000 distinct CDR3 sequences, 9% to 10% of them singletons, with 3% to 4.5% in the top ten. Sequenced sample: PBMCs or a T cell subset sorted from them (not recorded which). Receptors originate from a man aged 18-30 years who had mild COVID-19 (a few samples of this study predate the infection). Cell type and time point are not known.

The genes are TRBV2 and TRBJ1-5; D not resolved. This CDR3 has 14 amino acids. V lost 2 bases to trimming and J lost 4 bases, with 9 bases between them. Germline assignment: CDR1 SNHLY and CDR2 FYNNEI. The CDR3 sequence: CASSEQEGNQPQHF. The CDR3 DNA reads as TGTGCCAGCAGTGAACAGGAGGGAAATCAGCCCCAGCATTTT.

The V gene is TRBV29-1, the J gene TRBJ2-4, with TRBD1 matching over 8 bases. Trimming took 6 bases from V and 8 from J; bases not matched to a gene: 3. Germline loops: CDR1 SQVTM, CDR2 ANQGSEA. The CDR3 runs 11 residues. CDR3 amino acids: CSVQTGDIQYF. CDR3 coding DNA: TGCAGCGTACAGACAGGGGACATTCAGTACTTC.

Written as DNA, the CDR3 is TGCGCCAGCAGCCAAGATCCAGGGGCCTTCTACAATGAGCAGTTCTTC. It encodes CASSQDPGAFYNEQFF. The rearrangement links TRBV4-1 to TRBJ2-1; a weak D match, TRBD1 (6 bases). This CDR3 contains 16 residues. Germline V gene lookup returns CDR1 MGHRA and CDR2 YSYEKL. V gave up 0 bases and J gave up 3 bases, with 12 bases separating them.

This chain connects TRBV20-1 to TRBJ2-6; D is unclear. V lost 0 bases and J 0 bases, leaving 6 bases between the germline ends. Germline-derived CDR1 and CDR2 are DFQATT and SNEGSKA (reference sequence). CDR3 length equals 15 residues. The DNA for the CDR3 is TGCAGTGCTAGAGAGCACGGCTCTGGGGCCAACGTCCTGACTTTC. Translation gives CSAREHGSGANVLTF.

The chain is built from TRBV7-2 and TRBJ2-3, with 10 bases fitting TRBD2. V lost 3 bases to trimming and J lost 5 bases; unmatched junction nucleotides: 2. CDR1 is SGHTA, CDR2 FQGNSA, per germline. This CDR3 spans 14 amino acids. In nucleotides, the CDR3 is TGTGCCAGCAGCTTTAGCGGGGGGAGAGATACGCAGTATTTT. It is translated as CASSFSGGRDTQYF.

The chain carries TRBV6-5 and TRBJ2-2, with TRBD1 identical over 9 bases. With 6 bases clipped from V and 5 bases from J, the junction kept 10 bases outside the gene matches. The CDR3 length is 16 residues. Germline loops: CDR1 MNHEY, CDR2 SVGAGI. The CDR3 nucleotides read TGTGCCAGCAGAGATACAGGGGGCGCGTGGACCGGGGAGCTGTTTTTT. Amino acid sequence: CASRDTGGAWTGELFF.

V is TRBV5-6 and J is TRBJ2-3; 9 nucleotides match TRBD2. The CDR3 is 15 amino acids. Germline trimming cut 1 base from V and 6 bases from J; bases unmatched to any gene: 6. Germline CDR1 is SGHDT and CDR2 is YYEEEE. CDR3 amino acids: CASSLLAGIVDTQYF. In nucleotides, the CDR3 is TGTGCCAGCAGCTTGCTAGCGGGGATTGTGGATACGCAGTATTTT.

This clonotype has just a few counts. This chain uses TRBV20-1 with TRBJ1-1, with D possibly TRBD1 on 6 matching bases. Germline assignment: CDR1 DFQATT and CDR2 SNEGSKA (reference sequence). The CDR3 is 12 residues long. CDR3 nucleotides: TGCAGCCCCCAGGGGATGAACACTGAAGCTTTCTTT. Translation: CSPQGMNTEAFF.

This clonotype has ten or more counts. This chain connects TRBV6-6 to TRBJ2-3; 13 nucleotides agree with TRBD2. This CDR3 comprises 16 residues. The V and J ends lost 6 bases and 3 bases, in that order; junction bases with no gene match: 6. CDR1 MNHNY and CDR2 SVGAGI come from the germline V gene (reference sequence). Written as DNA, the CDR3 is TGTGCCAGCAGACAAACTAGCGGGGGGGTGACAGATACGCAGTATTTT. It specifies CASRQTSGGVTDTQYF.

This clonotype appeared many times. The V and J genes are TRBV18 and TRBJ2-6; weak D call: TRBD2 (6 bases). CDR1 and CDR2 from the germline V gene are KGHSH and LQKENI. The CDR3 length is 15 residues. Trimming took 4 bases from V and 1 from J, leaving 8 bases between them. CDR3 coding DNA: TGTGCCAGCTCACTACGGGGGTCTGGGGCCAACGTCCTGACTTTC. Its translation: CASSLRGSGANVLTF.

This clonotype showed up many times. The gene calls are TRBV7-2 and TRBJ2-3; D is unclear. V was cut by 5 bases and J by 2 bases, with 8 bases left in between. This CDR3 has 13 residues. Germline-derived CDR1 and CDR2 are SGHTA and FQGNSA. Written as DNA, the CDR3 is TGTGCCAGCAGCGGCGGCAACACAGATACGCAGTATTTT. Its protein is CASSGGNTDTQYF.

A few counts support this clonotype. The gene calls are TRBV12-3 or TRBV12-4 and TRBJ1-1; D call uncertain. CDR3 length: 13 amino acids. V dropped 7 bases and J dropped 0 bases, with 9 bases sitting between them. The CDR3 loop is CASNIQMNTEAFF. In nucleotides, the CDR3 is TGTGCCAGCAATATCCAGATGAACACTGAAGCTTTCTTT.

This clonotype was found a few times. The V and J genes are TRBV6-2 or TRBV6-3 and TRBJ2-7; 7 bases are shared with TRBD2. Trimming removed 2 bases from V and 2 bases from J; junction bases left unmatched: 3. The CDR3 is 14 residues long. Germline assignment: CDR1 MNHEY and CDR2 SVGEGT. This CDR3 is CASSYKGLAYEQYV. DNA for the CDR3: TGTGCCAGCAGTTACAAAGGACTAGCCTACGAGCAGTACGTC.

This clonotype was recorded a few times. This sequence joins TRBV5-1 and TRBJ2-3, with a possible D match to TRBD1 (5 bases). Trimming shortened V by 0 bases and J by 0 bases, and 17 bases separated the two germline ends. The CDR3 is made up of 18 amino acids. From germline, CDR1 is SGHRS and CDR2 YFSETQ. CDR3 amino acids: CASSLAGWRSSSTDTQYF. The CDR3 DNA sequence: TGCGCCAGCAGCTTGGCAGGGTGGCGGAGCTCTAGCACAGATACGCAGTATTTT.

J is TRBJ1-5 and V is TRBV20-1, with D unresolved. In germline, CDR1 is DFQATT, CDR2 SNEGSKA (reference sequence). This CDR3 is built from 13 residues. With 4 bases removed from V and 1 base from J, the gap between germline ends came to 8 bases. Here the CDR3 DNA reads TGCAGTGCTACGTCTACGAGCAATCAGCCCCAGCATTTT. Encoded protein: CSATSTSNQPQHF.

V is TRBV18 and J is TRBJ2-7, with a tentative D call TRBD1 (6 bases). The length of the CDR3 is 14 residues. Germline V gives CDR1 KGHSH, CDR2 LQKENI. V dropped 2 bases and J dropped 6 bases, with 14 bases sitting between them. CDR3 sequence: CASSPGQSRGEQYF. In DNA form, the CDR3 reads TGTGCCAGCTCACCAGGACAGTCTAGGGGCGAGCAGTACTTC.

The chain uses TRBV7-2 and TRBJ1-4; TRBD1 aligns across 7 bases. This CDR3 is 16 amino acids long. Trimming at V came to 0 bases and at J to 8 bases, leaving 9 bases not matched to a gene. Germline V gives CDR1 SGHTA, CDR2 FQGNSA. CDR3 DNA: TGTGCCAGCAGCTTAGCGGTACAGGGGTTCGGCGAAAAACTGTTTTTT. Protein sequence: CASSLAVQGFGEKLFF.

This clonotype was seen ten or more times. J is TRBJ1-1 and V is TRBV6-6; 9 positions agree with TRBD1. This CDR3 contains 15 residues. CDR1 MNHNY and CDR2 SVGAGI come from the germline V gene (reference sequence). J was trimmed by 1 base and V by 5 bases; bases with no gene match: 5. CDR3 region: CASSNPGQGNTEAFF. The CDR3 nucleotides are TGTGCCAGCAGTAATCCGGGACAGGGGAACACTGAAGCTTTCTTT.